The rows below give T cell receptor beta chains drawn from one sample of a study of Ad26.COV2.S vaccination and SARS-CoV-2 variants. Repertoires were generated with immunoSEQ multiplex PCR, while TCRdb's copy carries only in-frame clones and drops some. The profile covers about 320,000 clones, with 85% to 90% appearing a single time and approximately 5.8% taken by the ten largest. The sample here was peripheral blood, taken in a trial of Ad26.COV2.S vaccine versus placebo. The receptors stem from a person between 18 and 65 years old who received the Ad26.COV2.S COVID-19 vaccine or a placebo. CDR3s include the opening cysteine and the closing phenylalanine or tryptophan. A D gene is named only where the DNA matches it firmly. Clone size, where shown, is once, few, many, or a class for clones that have expanded.

V gene	D gene	J gene	clone size	CDR3 protein	CDR3 DNA
TRBV4-1	NA	TRBJ2-5	NA	CASSPTIVGTQYF	TGCGCCAGCAGCCCTACCATTGTTGGGACCCAGTACTTC
TRBV4-3	NA	TRBJ2-7	NA	CASSPVGGTGEQYF	TGCGCCAGCAGCCCAGTGGGGGGAACCGGCGAGCAGTACTTC
TRBV6-2/TRBV6-3	NA	TRBJ1-5	NA	CASSYTGGEGLGNQPQHF	TGTGCCAGCAGTTACACGGGGGGAGAGGGATTGGGCAATCAGCCCCAGCATTTT
TRBV6-2/TRBV6-3	TRBD2	TRBJ2-1	NA	CASSLGPGTSKQFF	TGTGCCAGCAGTCTTGGACCCGGGACTAGTAAGCAGTTCTTC
TRBV6-5	NA	TRBJ1-5	NA	CASRRLNQPQHF	TGTGCCAGCAGACGGCTCAATCAGCCCCAGCATTTT
TRBV3-1/TRBV3-2	NA	TRBJ1-1	NA	CASTKGLPRANTEAFF	TGTGCCAGCACGAAAGGACTCCCCAGGGCGAACACTGAAGCTTTCTTT
TRBV7-9	NA	TRBJ1-4	NA	CASSLAGPGANEKLFF	TGTGCCAGCAGCTTAGCAGGGCCAGGAGCTAATGAAAAACTGTTTTTT
TRBV3-1/TRBV3-2	NA	TRBJ1-2	NA	CASSQGRTSDGYTF	TGTGCCAGCAGCCAAGGAAGGACGAGCGATGGCTACACCTTC
TRBV30	TRBD1	TRBJ2-1	NA	CAWSGYRRTGKTRPRNEQFF	TGTGCCTGGAGTGGCTACCGACGGACAGGGAAGACAAGACCACGCAATGAGCAGTTCTTC
TRBV9	NA	TRBJ1-5	NA	CASSLTTGFGEPQHF	TGTGCCAGCAGCCTTACTACAGGGTTCGGGGAGCCCCAGCATTTT
TRBV14	NA	TRBJ2-2	NA	CASSVRFTGELFF	TGTGCCAGCAGTGTTAGATTCACCGGGGAGCTGTTTTTT
TRBV4-1	TRBD2	TRBJ2-4	NA	CASSQIGLGLASNF	TGCGCCAGCAGCCAAATCGGTCTTGGACTAGCTTCCAACTTC
TRBV20-1	NA	TRBJ1-2	NA	CSASYDRSGVYGYTF	TGCAGTGCTAGTTATGACAGGAGCGGGGTCTATGGCTACACCTTC
TRBV11-3	NA	TRBJ2-1	once	CASSAPLLDEQFF	TGTGCCAGCAGCGCTCCCCTCCTAGATGAGCAGTTCTTC
TRBV7-2	TRBD2	TRBJ2-2	NA	CASSSLAGTNTGELFF	TGTGCCAGCAGCTCACTAGCGGGAACGAACACCGGGGAGCTGTTTTTT
TRBV15	TRBD2	TRBJ2-1	NA	CATSTGLAGAVPSYNEQFF	TGTGCCACCAGCACTGGACTAGCGGGAGCAGTTCCTTCCTACAATGAGCAGTTCTTC
TRBV4-1	NA	TRBJ1-1	NA	CASSQGERDWVMNTEAFF	TGCGCCAGCAGCCAAGGAGAGAGGGACTGGGTCATGAACACTGAAGCTTTCTTT
TRBV4-2	TRBD2	TRBJ2-1	NA	CASSQPGLAANSSYNEQFF	TGTGCCAGCAGCCAACCGGGACTAGCGGCAAACAGCTCCTACAATGAGCAGTTCTTC
TRBV30	TRBD2	TRBJ2-1	few	CAWSVGMGTSGSRHNEQFF	TGTGCCTGGAGTGTTGGTATGGGGACTAGCGGGAGCCGTCACAATGAGCAGTTCTTC
TRBV18	NA	TRBJ1-4	NA	CASAFGGRNEKLFF	TGTGCCAGCGCCTTTGGAGGGCGGAATGAAAAACTGTTTTTT
TRBV13	NA	TRBJ2-4	NA	CASSYKDIQYF	TGTGCCAGCAGCTACAAGGACATTCAGTACTTC
TRBV11-2	TRBD2	TRBJ2-3	NA	CASSLLAGGDTDTQYF	TGTGCCAGCAGCCTTCTAGCGGGGGGGGACACAGATACGCAGTATTTT
TRBV5-6	NA	TRBJ1-1	NA	CASSFPRGTNTEAFF	TGTGCCAGCAGCTTCCCGCGAGGGACAAACACTGAAGCTTTCTTT
TRBV3-1/TRBV3-2	NA	TRBJ1-1	NA	CASSQDRWAEAFF	TGTGCCAGCAGCCAAGACCGATGGGCTGAAGCTTTCTTT
TRBV13	TRBD2	TRBJ2-7	NA	CASSPEGGSSYEQYF	TGTGCCAGCAGCCCGGAGGGCGGGAGCTCCTACGAGCAGTACTTC
TRBV29-1	TRBD1	TRBJ2-1	once	CSGTRQGSRNEQFF	TGCAGCGGGACGAGACAGGGGAGTCGGAATGAGCAGTTCTTC
TRBV2	TRBD1	TRBJ1-1	NA	CASSGDSGTEAFF	TGTGCCAGCAGCGGGGACAGTGGGACTGAAGCTTTCTTT
TRBV3-1/TRBV3-2	TRBD1	TRBJ1-2	NA	CASSRKYRRLTGTEHYTF	TGTGCCAGCAGCCGTAAATACCGCCGGCTAACCGGGACAGAGCACTACACCTTC
TRBV27	NA	TRBJ1-1	NA	CASSLNRRIQGSEAFF	TGTGCCAGCAGTTTAAATCGCAGGATACAGGGCTCTGAAGCTTTCTTT
TRBV4-3	NA	TRBJ1-2	NA	CASSQVDRDEGYTF	TGCGCCAGCAGCCAAGTCGATAGGGATGAGGGCTACACCTTC
TRBV6-4	NA	TRBJ1-1	NA	CASSDSIGSRAFF	TGTGCCAGCAGTGACTCGATAGGCAGTAGGGCTTTCTTT
TRBV3-1/TRBV3-2	TRBD1	TRBJ1-2	NA	CASSQDPQGDGYTF	TGTGCCAGCAGCCAAGATCCGCAGGGGGATGGCTACACCTTC
TRBV5-4	TRBD1	TRBJ1-2	NA	CASSSGQVSYGYTF	TGTGCCAGCAGCTCGGGACAGGTGAGCTATGGCTACACCTTC
TRBV13	TRBD1	TRBJ1-2	NA	CASSRTGGVYGYTF	TGTGCCAGCAGCCGGACAGGGGGGGTGTATGGCTACACCTTC
TRBV10-3	TRBD1	TRBJ1-2	NA	CAISEPATGPDVFYGYTF	TGTGCCATCAGTGAGCCAGCGACAGGGCCCGACGTCTTCTATGGCTACACCTTC
TRBV6-4	NA	TRBJ2-2	NA	CASSVKGGDATGELFF	TGTGCCAGCAGTGTAAAGGGGGGAGACGCTACCGGGGAGCTGTTTTTT
TRBV7-7	TRBD2	TRBJ2-3	NA	CASSLFLGGASDTQYF	TGTGCCAGCAGCTTATTCCTCGGGGGGGCCTCAGATACGCAGTATTTT
TRBV7-3	TRBD2	TRBJ2-1	NA	CASSLPSGSGEQFF	TGTGCCAGCAGCTTGCCTAGCGGGAGTGGTGAGCAGTTCTTC
TRBV2	NA	TRBJ2-3	NA	CARLLRTTDTQYF	TGTGCCAGACTCCTCCGGACCACAGATACGCAGTATTTT
TRBV7-9	NA	TRBJ1-1	NA	CASSLGGSKNTEAFF	TGTGCCAGCAGCTTAGGGGGGTCAAAGAACACTGAAGCTTTCTTT
TRBV4-2	TRBD2	TRBJ2-7	NA	CASSQDWGLGYEQYF	TGTGCCAGCAGCCAAGATTGGGGACTAGGGTACGAGCAGTACTTC
TRBV18	NA	TRBJ1-5	NA	CASSPFRQSQGPQHF	TGTGCCAGCTCACCATTTCGACAGTCTCAGGGGCCCCAGCATTTT
TRBV4-3	NA	TRBJ2-5	NA	CASSQDLRGQETQYF	TGCGCCAGCAGCCAAGATCTGAGGGGGCAAGAGACCCAGTACTTC
TRBV3-1/TRBV3-2	NA	TRBJ1-1	NA	CASSQYRLAEAFF	TGTGCCAGCAGCCAATATCGGCTGGCTGAAGCTTTCTTT